This is a list of T cell receptor beta chains from one sample in a study of shared clonotypes between healthy human individuals. This table comes from immunoSEQ multiplex PCR, and its TCRdb copy is limited to in-frame clones, with some not included. The table has about 2 million clones, roughly 95% seen once. What was sequenced was naive CD8+ T cells sorted from blood. These receptors originate from a man in his late teens or twenties in good health. CDR3s leave out the opening cysteine and the closing phenylalanine or tryptophan.

>TRBV27|TRBJ2-5
ASSPRPLQETQY
>TRBV7-9|TRBJ2-2
ASSLGSNTGELF
>TRBV11-1|TRBJ2-2
ASSLHIAGTGELF
>TRBV7-9|TRBJ2-7
ASSEQDTSYEQY
>TRBV19|TRBJ1-1
ASGPTNTEAF
>TRBV30|TRBJ1-5
AWNRGVMSNQPQH
>TRBV19|TRBJ1-1
ASTPIEGDWHTEAF
>TRBV11-2|TRBJ2-2
ASSLAGGAGELF
>TRBV9|TRBJ2-1
ASSGGLAVPNEQF
>TRBV13|TRBJ1-2
ASSSADSLYGYT
>TRBV10-2|TRBJ1-1
ASRTGLGTEAF
>TRBV13|TRBJ2-1
ASSDGGLVNEQF
>TRBV10-2|TRBJ2-5
ASSEGAGTQETQY
>TRBV30|TRBJ2-4
AWSTGTSGNIQY
>TRBV6-5|TRBJ1-3
ASSTGRGSGNTIY
>TRBV5-1|TRBJ2-2
ASTRSGTSGSITGELF
>TRBV5-6|TRBJ1-1
AIKGQGNTEAF
>TRBV4-1|TRBJ2-7
ASSQLRDSYEQY
>TRBV7-9|TRBJ2-7
ASSLGQGAGEQY
>TRBV6-6|TRBJ2-7
ASVDRGPYEQY
>TRBV18|TRBJ2-3
ASSPEGLATDTQY
>TRBV9|TRBJ1-3
ASSETGPGNTIY
>TRBV2|TRBJ1-1
ASSDGTGGWNTEAF
>TRBV2|TRBJ2-5
ASSVQAASHETQY
>TRBV4-3|TRBJ2-7
ASSQFTGPYEQY
>TRBV27|TRBJ1-1
ASSLSTGLGTEAF
>TRBV27|TRBJ1-1
ASSSGTGIVAF
>TRBV9|TRBJ2-7
ASSVASRSEQY
>TRBV16|TRBJ1-1
ASSQSTNTEAF
>TRBV10-1|TRBJ1-1
ASSPAGGLGNTEAF
>TRBV11-2|TRBJ2-7
ASSHGDSRINTYEQY
>TRBV7-9|TRBJ2-3
ASSHSLQESTDTQY
>TRBV5-1|TRBJ1-2
ASSPRTGGTNYGYT
>TRBV19|TRBJ2-7
ASSMGATYEQY
>TRBV19|TRBJ2-2
ASSIRLADLANTGELF
>TRBV5-6|TRBJ1-6
ASSLMESPLH
>TRBV6-1|TRBJ2-1
ASSTPNEQF
>TRBV29-1|TRBJ2-3
SVALTGPSDTQY
>TRBV2|TRBJ1-2
ASSDVGRLGYT
>TRBV30|TRBJ2-1
AWSVLSGGADEQF
>TRBV2|TRBJ2-7
ASGPREQY
>TRBV28|TRBJ2-1
ASSPSGEYNEQF
>TRBV28|TRBJ1-5
ASSLLGPAYQPQH
>TRBV13|TRBJ2-7
ASSLWDSPYEQY
>TRBV27|TRBJ1-6
ASSLQNSPLH
>TRBV9|TRBJ2-5
ASSEGTVETQY
>TRBV29-1|TRBJ1-2
SVVTRGNYGYT
>TRBV11-2|TRBJ2-3
ASSLGGTSTDTQY
>TRBV10-2|TRBJ2-7
ASSASRSVEQY
>TRBV28|TRBJ1-1
ASSFPPDTAEAF
>TRBV19|TRBJ2-3
ASRDSPSFPGLTDTQY
>TRBV7-9|TRBJ1-5
ASSLQGPLNNQPQH
>TRBV7-3|TRBJ2-3
ASSSGPGFITDTQY